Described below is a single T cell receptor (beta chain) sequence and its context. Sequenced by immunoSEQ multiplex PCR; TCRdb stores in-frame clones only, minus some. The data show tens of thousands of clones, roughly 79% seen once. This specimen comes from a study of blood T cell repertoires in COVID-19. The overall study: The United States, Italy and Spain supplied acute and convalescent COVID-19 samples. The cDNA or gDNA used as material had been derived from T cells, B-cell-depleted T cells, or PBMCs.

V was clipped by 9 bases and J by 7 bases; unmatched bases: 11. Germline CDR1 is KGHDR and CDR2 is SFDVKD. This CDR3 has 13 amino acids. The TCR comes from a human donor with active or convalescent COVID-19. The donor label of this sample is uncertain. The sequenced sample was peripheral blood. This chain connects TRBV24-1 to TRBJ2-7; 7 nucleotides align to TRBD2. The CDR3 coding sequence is TGTGCCACCCGGGCGACGGGAGGAGGAGAGCAGTACTTC. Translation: CATRATGGGEQYF.